This is a list of T cell receptor beta chains from one sample in a study of naive and memory T cell subsets. Each CDR3 protein gets one entry after TCRdb re-called the UMI-ligation and nested PCR reads with MiXCR. Of under 150,000 distinct CDR3 sequences in the sample, approximately 21% were seen once. The sequencing input was naive CD8+ T cells from blood. All receptors come from a human donor in good health. Each CDR3 is given with its conserved first and last residue. D genes are given only for firm matches. Size values are once, few and many counts, or a class for expanded clones, and some rows have none.

D,V,J,size,CDR3,DNA
TRBD2,TRBV28,TRBJ2-3,.,CASSRGLAGSTDTQYF,TGTGCCAGCAGCCGTGGACTAGCGGGGAGCACAGATACGCAGTATTTT
.,TRBV24-1,TRBJ2-3,.,CATSDSSGTGDTQYF,TGTGCCACCAGTGATTCCAGCGGGACAGGAGATACGCAGTATTTT
.,TRBV15,TRBJ2-5,.,CATSRVTGPQYF,TGTGCCACCAGCAGAGTAACAGGCCCCCAGTACTTC
.,TRBV4-1,TRBJ1-1,few,CASSYGTYMNTEAFF,TGCGCCAGCAGCTATGGGACATACATGAACACTGAAGCTTTCTTT
.,TRBV11-1,TRBJ2-7,many,CASSPGTGNYEQYF,TGTGCCAGCAGCCCAGGGACCGGAAACTACGAGCAGTACTTC
.,TRBV27,TRBJ1-5,.,CASSFGAQSNQPQHF,TGTGCCAGCAGTTTTGGGGCCCAGAGCAATCAGCCCCAGCATTTT
TRBD2,TRBV28,TRBJ2-7,few,CASTSFQTGTSVYEQYF,TGTGCCAGCACCTCATTCCAAACTGGGACTAGCGTCTACGAGCAGTACTTC
.,TRBV6-6,TRBJ1-2,few,CASSPDRYGYTF,TGTGCCAGCAGTCCGGACCGCTATGGCTACACCTTC
.,TRBV7-8,TRBJ1-1,.,CASSFLSWNTEAFF,TGTGCCAGCAGCTTTTTATCATGGAACACTGAAGCTTTCTTT
.,TRBV4-1,TRBJ2-2,.,CASSQVVELSGELFF,TGCGCCAGCAGCCAAGTGGTTGAGCTGTCCGGGGAGCTGTTTTTT
.,TRBV11-2,TRBJ1-5,.,CASSLDPGSNQPQHF,TGTGCCAGCAGCTTAGATCCAGGTAGCAATCAGCCCCAGCATTTT
.,TRBV27,TRBJ2-1,.,CASSSVHEQFF,TGTGCCAGCAGTTCTGTCCATGAGCAGTTCTTC
.,TRBV3-1,TRBJ1-6,few,CASSQDLENSPLHF,TGTGCCAGCAGCCAAGATTTGGAGAATTCACCCCTCCACTTT
.,TRBV29-1,TRBJ1-2,few,CSVEGGSYGYTF,TGCAGCGTTGAAGGGGGCAGCTATGGCTACACCTTC
TRBD1,TRBV28,TRBJ2-1,many,CASSFIQGPYNEQFF,TGTGCCAGCAGTTTCATACAGGGGCCCTACAATGAGCAGTTCTTC
.,TRBV7-6,TRBJ2-5,few,CASSPELSETQYF,TGTGCCAGCAGCCCGGAGTTGAGCGAGACCCAGTACTTC
.,TRBV20-1,TRBJ2-7,many,CRAAKDSSYEQYF,TGCAGGGCTGCGAAGGACAGCTCCTACGAGCAGTACTTC
.,TRBV24-1,TRBJ2-2,few,CATSEGLEGVGELFF,TGTGCCACCAGCGAAGGACTAGAGGGGGTCGGGGAGCTGTTTTTT
.,TRBV28,TRBJ2-7,few,CASGPNGEQYF,TGTGCCAGCGGACCGAATGGCGAGCAGTACTTC
TRBD2,TRBV12-3/TRBV12-4,TRBJ2-1,few,CASSPRGEGFYNEQFF,TGTGCCAGCAGTCCGCGGGGGGAGGGCTTTTACAATGAGCAGTTCTTC
.,TRBV28,TRBJ2-1,few,CASSNPRGEQFF,TGTGCCAGCAGTAACCCACGGGGTGAGCAGTTCTTC
TRBD2,TRBV2,TRBJ2-7,few,CASTGSRGSSSEQYF,TGTGCCAGCACCGGGTCTCGCGGGAGTAGCTCCGAGCAGTACTTC
.,TRBV9,TRBJ2-1,.,CASSLDGSYNEQFF,TGTGCCAGCAGCCTGGACGGGTCCTACAATGAGCAGTTCTTC
TRBD1,TRBV28,TRBJ2-7,many,CASGQPRDRGDEQYF,TGTGCCAGCGGGCAACCCCGGGACAGGGGGGACGAGCAGTACTTC
TRBD1,TRBV4-1,TRBJ2-7,.,CASSQDRALYEQYF,TGCGCCAGCAGCCAGGACAGGGCTCTCTACGAGCAGTACTTC
.,TRBV4-1,TRBJ2-7,few,CASSQGLGYEQYF,TGCGCCAGCAGCCAAGGGTTGGGCTACGAGCAGTACTTC
TRBD1,TRBV4-2,TRBJ1-3,few,CASSQFRQGASGNTIYF,TGTGCCAGCAGCCAATTTAGACAGGGGGCTTCTGGAAACACCATATATTTT
.,TRBV27,TRBJ1-5,.,CASSLITGPSQPQHF,TGTGCCAGCAGTTTAATAACAGGGCCAAGTCAGCCCCAGCATTTT
TRBD1,TRBV30,TRBJ2-7,few,CAWTTGTGAYEQYF,TGTGCCTGGACAACCGGGACAGGGGCGTACGAGCAGTACTTC
.,TRBV7-9,TRBJ2-1,few,CASFQGGLFF,TGTGCCAGTTTTCAGGGCGGTCTGTTCTTC
.,TRBV9,TRBJ2-7,.,CASSVAEGPSYEQYF,TGTGCCAGCAGCGTAGCGGAGGGGCCTTCCTACGAGCAGTACTTC
.,TRBV9,TRBJ1-6,.,CASSVGQRSPLHF,TGTGCCAGCAGCGTCGGACAGCGATCACCCCTCCACTTT
.,TRBV7-7,TRBJ2-2,few,CASSLSGSGELFF,TGTGCTAGCAGCCTATCAGGATCCGGGGAGCTGTTTTTT
.,TRBV27,TRBJ1-5,.,CASSPLGSQPQHF,TGTGCCAGCAGTCCTCTCGGATCTCAGCCCCAGCATTTT
.,TRBV10-3,TRBJ2-7,.,CAISESTEIAYEQYF,TGTGCCATCAGTGAGTCGACAGAGATCGCCTACGAGCAGTACTTC
.,TRBV6-6,TRBJ1-6,.,CASSSHEAGADLPSPLHF,TGTGCCAGCAGCTCCCATGAGGCTGGGGCTGACCTGCCTTCGCCCCTCCACTTT
.,TRBV6-2/TRBV6-3,TRBJ2-2,.,CASSRPGELFF,TGTGCCAGCAGTCGTCCCGGGGAGCTGTTTTTT
.,TRBV28,TRBJ1-4,few,CASSFKGANEKLFF,TGTGCCAGCAGTTTTAAGGGAGCTAATGAAAAACTGTTTTTT
TRBD1,TRBV27,TRBJ1-5,.,CASSSGQEFLGPQHF,TGTGCCAGCAGTTCTGGACAGGAGTTCTTAGGGCCCCAGCATTTT
.,TRBV28,TRBJ1-1,.,CASSRRDATEAFF,TGTGCCAGCAGTCGAAGGGACGCCACTGAAGCTTTCTTT
.,TRBV7-8,TRBJ1-1,.,CASSPRSVRNTEAFF,TGTGCCAGCAGCCCACGATCCGTGAGGAATACTGAAGCTTTCTTT
.,TRBV3-1,TRBJ1-1,.,CASSQDPGPRTEAFF,TGTGCCAGCAGCCAAGATCCGGGGCCTCGGACTGAAGCTTTCTTT
.,TRBV28,TRBJ2-5,once,CASSLTSGGGETQYF,TGTGCCAGCAGCCTTACTTCCGGGGGCGGCGAGACCCAGTACTTC
TRBD1,TRBV2,TRBJ2-7,.,CASRRQGGFDYEQYF,TGTGCCAGCAGACGACAGGGGGGTTTTGACTACGAGCAGTACTTC
.,TRBV19,TRBJ2-2,.,CASRYSGATGDTGELFF,TGTGCCAGTAGATATTCGGGGGCTACCGGGGACACCGGGGAGCTGTTTTTT
TRBD2,TRBV6-5,TRBJ2-2,few,CASSLRVGLAGANTGELFF,TGTGCCAGCAGTTTAAGGGTAGGGCTAGCGGGAGCAAACACCGGGGAGCTGTTTTTT
.,TRBV4-1,TRBJ1-2,few,CASSHGRDYGYTF,TGCGCCAGCAGCCACGGGCGTGACTATGGCTACACCTTC
TRBD1,TRBV6-5,TRBJ2-3,few,CASSPPGQGTDTQYF,TGTGCCAGCAGTCCTCCGGGACAGGGCACAGATACGCAGTATTTT
TRBD2,TRBV28,TRBJ2-7,few,CASSLGLAGLTSEQYF,TGTGCCAGCAGTTTAGGACTAGCGGGGCTAACAAGCGAGCAGTACTTC